Following are 17 T cell receptor beta chains from one sample sequenced in a study of STAT5B mutations in CD4+ large granular lymphocyte leukemia. TCRdb's copy holds only in-frame clones and misses some; the assay was immunoSEQ multiplex PCR. The sample has approximately 35,000 clones, about 76% seen once. The sample taken for sequencing was CD4+ T cells from blood buffy coats. These receptors all come from a human donor in good health.

Comment on this clone: Sequence at one end of the junction differs from germline and may be a read error. The rearrangement uses TRBV29-1 and TRBJ1-1, with D hard to call. This CDR3 contains 12 residues. CDR1 and CDR2 from the germline V gene are SQVTM and ANQGSEA. In DNA, the CDR3 is TGCAGCGTTGCCCAGGCGAACCCTGAAGCTTTCTTT. Protein product: CSVAQANPEAFF.

This chain joins TRBV7-2 and TRBJ1-1, with D perhaps matching TRBD1 (6 bases). The length of the CDR3 is 14 residues. CDR1 SGHTA and CDR2 FQGNSA come from the germline V gene. Trimming shortened V by 5 bases and J by 0 bases, and 10 bases separated the two germline ends. The CDR3, as DNA: TGTGCCAGCAGCCGCCAGGGGCTGAACACTGAAGCTTTCTTT. Its translation: CASSRQGLNTEAFF. The complete variable domain, with remaining parts taken from reference TRBV7-2 and TRBJ1-1, reads GAGVSQSPSNKVTEKGKDVELRCDPISGHTALYWYRQSLGQGLEFLIYFQGNSAPDKSGLPSDRFSAERTGGSVSTLTIQRTQQEDSAVYLCASSRQGLNTEAFFGQGTRLTVV.

The chain employs TRBV5-5 and TRBJ2-7; D possibly matches TRBD1 or TRBD2 (5 bases each). The CDR3 loop spans 14 amino acids. V was pared by 2 bases and J by 2 bases, with 11 bases between. Germline values: CDR1 SGHKS, CDR2 YYEKEE (reference sequence). This CDR3 reads CASSFEGLAYEQYF. The DNA for the CDR3 is TGTGCCAGCAGCTTCGAGGGGCTAGCCTACGAGCAGTACTTC.

This chain uses TRBV2 with TRBJ2-3; 9 bases line up with TRBD1. Germline V gene sequence: CDR1 SNHLY, CDR2 FYNNEI. The junction had 12 bases not matched to a gene; V was cut back by 10 bases and J by 7 bases. The length of the CDR3 is 14 residues. CDR3 sequence (DNA): TGTGCCATAACCTTACAGGGGGCGCGAAATACGCAGTATTTT. Its protein is CAITLQGARNTQYF.

This clone was found a few times. The genes are TRBV5-4 and TRBJ2-1; a weak D match, TRBD1 (6 bases). The ends were cut back, 5 bases at V and 5 bases at J, with 17 bases in the middle. CDR3 length: 15 amino acids. Germline V gene lookup returns CDR1 SGHNT and CDR2 YYREEE (reference sequence). CDR3 amino acids: CASRRAGARNNEQFF. The CDR3 coding sequence is TGTGCCAGCAGACGCGCAGGGGCGCGTAACAATGAGCAGTTCTTC. Variable domain in full (rest from reference TRBV5-4 and TRBJ2-1): ETGVTQSPTHLIKTRGQQVTLRCSSQSGHNTVSWYQQALGQGPQFIFQYYREEENGRGNFPPRFSGLQFPNYSSELNVNALELDDSALYLCASRRAGARNNEQFFGPGTRLTVL.

The chain uses TRBV10-3 and TRBJ1-2; 11 bases are shared with TRBD1. The germline gives CDR1 ENHRY, CDR2 SYGVKD. The CDR3 extends over 16 amino acids. V gave up 10 bases and J gave up 6 bases; unmatched junction bases: 16. The CDR3 DNA reads as TGTGCCACCGGACAGGGGGCTAACTTAACGAGGAATGGCTACACCTTC. Residues: CATGQGANLTRNGYTF.

CDR3 sequence reads: CASSGTGGSPNTEAFF. In nucleotides, the CDR3 is TGTGCCAGCAGTGGGACAGGGGGATCACCGAACACTGAAGCTTTCTTT. V gene TRBV6-1 combines with J gene TRBJ1-1, with TRBD1 matching over 10 bases. Germline CDR1 MNHNS, CDR2 SASEGT. This CDR3 contains 16 residues. V shed 4 bases and J 1 base; nucleotides not matched to a gene: 6.

V usage is TRBV10-2 and J usage is TRBJ2-7; TRBD1 agrees at 7 bases. CDR1 is WSHSY, CDR2 SAAADI, per germline. V gave up 2 bases and J gave up 0 bases; unmatched junction bases: 1. CDR3 length: 14 amino acids. CDR3 sequence (DNA): TGCGCCAGCAGTGAGGGGACAGTCTCCTACGAGCAGTACTTC. Translation: CASSEGTVSYEQYF.

The chain has TRBV11-2 and TRBJ1-2; TRBD1 might be the D (5 bases). CDR1 and CDR2 from the germline V gene are SGHAT and FQNNGV. This CDR3 contains 15 residues. V was trimmed by 6 bases and J by 7 bases, leaving 21 bases between them. The CDR3: CASSPARQGSSGYTF. In DNA, the CDR3 is TGTGCCAGCAGTCCTGCGCGGCAGGGATCATCTGGCTACACCTTC. Full variable domain (remainder filled in from reference TRBV11-2 and TRBJ1-2): EAGVAQSPRYKIIEKRQSVAFWCNPISGHATLYWYQQILGQGPKLLIQFQNNGVVDDSQLPKDRFSAERLKGVDSTLKIQPAKLEDSAVYLCASSPARQGSSGYTFGSGTRLTVV.

This clone was found once. The V call is TRBV7-8, the J call TRBJ2-3; D may correspond to TRBD1 or TRBD2 (5 bases each). Germline V gene lookup returns CDR1 SGHVS and CDR2 FQNEAQ. The CDR3 length is 17 residues. Trimming shortened V by 3 bases and J by 2 bases, and 18 bases separated the two germline ends. The CDR3 reads CASSFDGTDGATDTQYF. The CDR3 DNA reads as TGTGCCAGCAGCTTCGATGGGACCGACGGAGCCACAGATACGCAGTATTTT.

The V and J genes are TRBV27 and TRBJ1-1; D may be TRBD1 (6 bases). The germline gives CDR1 MNHEY, CDR2 SMNVEV (reference sequence). The CDR3 contains 15 residues. Deletions cut 1 base from V and 5 bases from J, with 14 bases between. DNA of the CDR3: TGTGCCAGCAGTTTATACGGGGGGCAGGAGACTGAAGCTTTCTTT. Protein: CASSLYGGQETEAFF.

V and J are TRBV6-6 and TRBJ1-2, with a tentative D call TRBD1 (5 bases). Germline V gene lookup returns CDR1 MNHNY and CDR2 SVGAGI (reference sequence). The CDR3 sequence is 14 residues long. V lost 6 bases and J 0 bases, leaving 11 bases between the germline ends. The CDR3 protein is CASSPRESNYGYTF. The CDR3 coding sequence is TGTGCCAGCAGCCCCAGGGAATCTAACTATGGCTACACCTTC.

The chain links TRBV18 to TRBJ1-1, with 7 bases fitting TRBD1. Germline V gives CDR1 KGHSH, CDR2 LQKENI. The CDR3 runs to 16 residues. With 2 bases clipped from V and 3 bases from J, the junction kept 9 bases outside the gene matches. CDR3 sequence: CASSPIRRDSHTEAFF. CDR3 bases: TGTGCCAGCTCACCAATACGACGGGACAGCCACACTGAAGCTTTCTTT.

Only one count was recorded for this clone. The chain couples TRBV18 to TRBJ1-1, with TRBD1 as a possible D gene (6 bases). Germline V CDR1 and CDR2: KGHSH, LQKENI. V gave up 6 bases and J gave up 1 base, with 15 bases separating them. This CDR3 comprises 15 residues. CDR3 amino acids: CASSPPRQANTEAFF. CDR3 nucleotides: TGTGCCAGCTCGCCCCCTAGACAGGCGAACACTGAAGCTTTCTTT.

The CDR3 protein is CAISGRTYEQYF. The CDR3 DNA sequence: TGTGCCATCAGTGGGAGGACCTACGAGCAGTACTTC. J is TRBJ2-7 and V is TRBV10-3; tentatively, D is TRBD2 (5 bases). The CDR3 has 12 amino acids. V was clipped by 4 bases and J by 2 bases, with 6 bases between them. The V gene's germline CDR1 is ENHRY and CDR2 SYGVKD.

The rearrangement links TRBV7-8 to TRBJ2-1, with no clear D. Germline V gene data show CDR1 as SGHVS and CDR2 as FQNEAQ. Trimming cost V 0 bases and J 0 bases, with 6 bases left between them. The CDR3 length is 15 residues. The CDR3 DNA follows: TGTGCCAGCAGCTTAGCCGTGAGCTCCTACAATGAGCAGTTCTTC. Its protein is CASSLAVSSYNEQFF.

The chain recombines TRBV7-9 with TRBJ2-7; no reliable D call. The CDR3 loop spans 14 amino acids. Trimming shortened V by 0 bases and J by 6 bases, and 12 bases separated the two germline ends. Germline CDR1 SEHNR, CDR2 FQNEAQ (reference sequence). The CDR3 region has the DNA TGTGCCAGCAGCTTAGCACTCACGACGTGCGAGCAGTACTTC. Its translation: CASSLALTTCEQYF. Full variable domain (rest looked up from reference TRBV7-9 and TRBJ2-7): DTGVSQNPRHKITKRGQNVTFRCDPISEHNRLYWYRQTLGQGPEFLTYFQNEAQLEKSRLLSDRFSAERPKGSFSTLEIQRTEQGDSAMYLCASSLALTTCEQYFGPGTRLTVT.